One sample yielded the 11 T cell receptor beta chains listed below, sequenced in a study of blood T cell repertoires in COVID-19. Libraries were prepared by immunoSEQ multiplex PCR; TCRdb keeps only in-frame clonotypes and omits some of them. Of under 150,000 clones listed, around 78% are singletons. Sequencing was performed on peripheral blood. The receptors here all came from a woman aged 80 or over with active or convalescent COVID-19.

This clone has just a few counts. This sequence joins TRBV30 and TRBJ2-7, with D perhaps matching TRBD1 (5 bases). CDR3 length: 16 residues. Trimming shortened V by 2 bases and J by 0 bases, and 17 bases separated the two germline ends. Per the germline V gene, CDR1 is GTSNPN and CDR2 is SVGIG (reference sequence). The CDR3 loop is CAWSSNVGARSYEQYF. The CDR3 DNA follows: TGTGCCTGGAGTTCTAATGTTGGGGCCCGCTCCTACGAGCAGTACTTC.

This clone has ten or more counts. V is TRBV2 and J is TRBJ1-1; D is uncertain. This CDR3 contains 13 residues. V was clipped by 1 base and J by 8 bases, with 11 bases between them. CDR1 is SNHLY, CDR2 FYNNEI, per germline. The CDR3, as DNA: TGTGCCAGCAGTGAAGGCGTGAGGGCAGAAGCTTTCTTT. As protein: CASSEGVRAEAFF.

The rearrangement joins TRBV7-2 to TRBJ2-2, with TRBD2 matching 7 bases. V lost 5 bases, J lost 1 base, and 7 bases stayed unmatched. The CDR3 is 16 residues long. Per the germline V gene, CDR1 is SGHTA and CDR2 is FQGNSA. The CDR3 nucleotides are TGTGCCAGCAGCCCCCCCGGGGGGTGGAACACCGGGGAGCTGTTTTTT. Translated: CASSPPGGWNTGELFF.

V and J are TRBV7-9 and TRBJ2-7, with TRBD1 identical over 9 bases. Per germline, CDR1 SEHNR and CDR2 FQNEAQ (reference sequence). This CDR3 is 14 amino acids long. J was trimmed by 1 base and V by 10 bases; bases with no gene match: 8. CDR3 region: CATAEGQGSYEQYF. CDR3 in DNA: TGTGCCACCGCTGAGGGACAGGGTTCCTACGAGCAGTACTTC.

The CDR3 loop is CASSLSAAYEQYF. CDR3 nucleotides: TGTGCCAGCAGCTTAAGCGCAGCCTACGAGCAGTACTTC. This chain links TRBV7-8 with TRBJ2-7; D unresolved. Germline-derived CDR1 and CDR2 are SGHVS and FQNEAQ. Trimming shortened V by 2 bases and J by 2 bases, and 7 bases separated the two germline ends. The CDR3 sequence is 13 residues long.

The CDR3 bases are TGTGCCTGGAGTTGGACTAGCGGGGGTACCTACGAGCAGTACTTC. It codes for CAWSWTSGGTYEQYF. The chain uses TRBV30 and TRBJ2-7, with 13 nucleotides matching TRBD2. In germline, CDR1 is GTSNPN, CDR2 SVGIG (reference sequence). This CDR3 has 15 residues. The trim removed 2 bases at V and 2 bases at J, leaving 3 bases unmatched.

The chain is built from TRBV5-5 and TRBJ2-3, with 11 positions matching TRBD2. The CDR3 contains 16 residues. Germline V gene data show CDR1 as SGHKS and CDR2 as YYEKEE (reference sequence). Trimming at V came to 3 bases and at J to 0 bases, leaving 3 bases not matched to a gene. This CDR3 reads CASSSLAGASTDTQYF. The CDR3 nucleotides are TGTGCCAGCAGCTCACTAGCGGGGGCTAGCACAGATACGCAGTATTTT.

With respect to this clone: One junction end does not reproduce the germline sequence, and a read error may be involved. The gene calls are TRBV2 and TRBJ1-3; TRBD1 matches at 7 bases. Per germline, CDR1 SNHLY and CDR2 FYNNEI. This CDR3 comprises 15 residues. CDR3 DNA: TGTGCCAGCAGTGACCCCGTTGGACAGGACTTCCGAACGAGTTTT. Amino acid sequence: CASSDPVGQDFRTSF.

This clone has more than one count but fewer than ten. DNA of the CDR3: TGTGCCAGCAGCAAAAACGACTGGGTATCTGAAGCTTTCTTT. Translating gives CASSKNDWVSEAFF. This chain joins TRBV6-2 or TRBV6-3 and TRBJ1-1; D is unclear. The CDR3 covers 14 residues. Trimming left V 6 bases short and J 6 bases short, with 17 bases between. CDR1 and CDR2 (germline): MNHEY, SVGEGT.

V is TRBV19 and J is TRBJ2-1, with D possibly being TRBD2 (6 bases). CDR3 size: 16 residues. Germline loops: CDR1 LNHDA, CDR2 SQIVND (reference sequence). The ends were cut back, 3 bases at V and 6 bases at J, with 18 bases in the middle. This CDR3 reads CASSIRAGPQGNEQFF. The CDR3, as DNA: TGTGCCAGTAGTATTAGGGCGGGACCTCAGGGCAATGAGCAGTTCTTC.

The chain carries TRBV7-2 and TRBJ2-3, with D possibly being TRBD2 (6 bases). The germline V gene has CDR1 SGHTA and CDR2 FQGNSA. CDR3 size: 15 residues. V lost 1 base and J lost 4, with 12 bases in between. The CDR3 here is CASSLVSGVPDTQYF. For the CDR3, the DNA is TGTGCCAGCAGCTTAGTTTCGGGGGTCCCAGATACGCAGTATTTT.